This TCR beta chain was identified during a study of response to subunit inactivated influenza vaccine. Study results and caveats: Authors proposed each seasonal influenza vaccination draws in few new T cells.

This clonotype has more than one count but fewer than ten. The antigen is unknown. TCRdb itself ran the RT-PCR reads through MiXCR, one entry per CDR3 protein. This table has more than 450,000 distinct CDR3 sequences, 6% to 9% appearing once. The germline V gene encodes CDR1 DFQATT and CDR2 SNEGSKA (reference sequence). The CDR3 has 13 residues. Trimming left V 4 bases short and J 1 base short, with 10 bases between. The clonotype comes from a man between 50 and 70 years old who received an inactivated influenza vaccine. This rearrangement joins TRBV20-1 to TRBJ1-1; possible D gene TRBD1, 5 bases. The sample was PBMCs from blood, taken around 25 months after vaccination. CDR3 bases: TGCAGTGCTACAGAGACAGCGAACACTGAAGCTTTCTTT. This codes for CSATETANTEAFF.